Below are 13 T cell receptor beta chains sequenced from a single sample in a study of OX40 agonist ivuxolimab in advanced cancers. Clones were read by immunoSEQ multiplex PCR, and TCRdb kept only the in-frame ones, dropping some. The profile covers 45,000 to 50,000 clones, with roughly 90% appearing a single time and 10% to 15% taken by the ten largest. This sample comprised CD4+ or CD8+ T cells sorted from blood, obtained in a trial of the OX40 agonist ivuxolimab. The receptors here all came from an adult with an advanced solid tumor such as melanoma, head and neck, liver or kidney cancer.

This clone was recorded only once. The chain has TRBV7-8 and TRBJ1-2; D is possibly TRBD1 (6 bases). The CDR3 totals 17 residues. Trimming cost V 6 bases and J 3 bases, with 23 bases left between them. Germline values: CDR1 SGHVS, CDR2 FQNEAQ. DNA for the CDR3: TGTGCCAGCAGACCTGCGTTTCAGGGGTCTAACTACTATGGCTACACCTTC. This encodes CASRPAFQGSNYYGYTF.

About this clone: The junction shows a germline mismatch at one end, possibly a read error. The chain is built from TRBV5-1 and TRBJ1-2; no reliable D call. In germline, CDR1 is SGHRS, CDR2 YFSETQ. This CDR3 is built from 14 residues. The CDR3 nucleotides read TGTGCCAGCAGCTTCCGGGGAGGGAGTACGGGCTACACCTTC. Translation: CASSFRGGSTGYTF.

The chain uses TRBV15 and TRBJ2-3; 9 bases agree with TRBD1. The CDR3 totals 17 residues. CDR1 LNHNV and CDR2 YYDKDF come from the germline V gene (reference sequence). After removal of 2 bases from V and 3 bases from J, the junction contained 9 bases not matched to a gene. The DNA for the CDR3 is TGTGCCACCAGCAGATCCGGGACAGGGAGCTTAACAGATACGCAGTATTTT. It encodes CATSRSGTGSLTDTQYF.

The chain uses TRBV7-2 and TRBJ2-7, with D unresolved. V lost 2 bases to trimming and J lost 5 bases, with 7 bases between them. Germline V gene sequence: CDR1 SGHTA, CDR2 FQGNSA. The CDR3 extends over 12 amino acids. CDR3 DNA sequence: TGTGCCAGCAGCTTAAAACTACACGAGCAGTACTTC. Translation gives CASSLKLHEQYF. The entire variable domain, with the rest obtained from reference TRBV7-2 and TRBJ2-7, is as follows: GAGVSQSPSNKVTEKGKDVELRCDPISGHTALYWYRQSLGQGLEFLIYFQGNSAPDKSGLPSDRFSAERTGGSVSTLTIQRTQQEDSAVYLCASSLKLHEQYFGPGTRLTVT.

The CDR3 nucleotides are TGCGCCAGCTTAGACGTACGGACAGTTAGCACAGATACGCAGTATTTT. Translating it yields CASLDVRTVSTDTQYF. The chain carries TRBV23-1 and TRBJ2-3, with D possibly TRBD1 on 6 matching bases. TRBV23-1 carries the ORF label, with uncertain function. The CDR3 sequence is 16 residues long. Trimming took 8 bases from V and 0 from J, leaving 18 bases between them.

This chain links TRBV9 with TRBJ1-4, with D possibly being TRBD1 (6 bases). Germline-derived CDR1 and CDR2 are SGDLS and YYNGEE. Trimming cost V 3 bases and J 6 bases, with 18 bases left between them. CDR3 size: 16 residues. CDR3 nucleotides: TGTGCCAGCAGCGATCCCGGGGGCCTGGATCATGAAAAACTGTTTTTT. The encoded protein is CASSDPGGLDHEKLFF.

The rearrangement links TRBV19 to TRBJ2-7; D is possibly TRBD1 (5 bases). The V gene's germline CDR1 is LNHDA and CDR2 SQIVND (reference sequence). The CDR3 sequence is 13 residues long. The V gene lost 7 bases and the J gene lost 8 bases, with 18 bases spanning the gap. CDR3 protein: CASKDNGYVKQYF. The CDR3 region has the DNA TGTGCCAGTAAGGACAATGGATATGTGAAGCAGTACTTC.

This chain uses TRBV4-2 with TRBJ2-7; D perhaps matches TRBD2 (6 bases). The CDR3 covers 16 residues. The germline CDR1 and CDR2 sequences are LGHNA and YNFKEQ. Trimming removed 0 bases from V and 6 bases from J, with 18 bases in between. The CDR3 sequence is CASSQDRSGLTREQYF. CDR3 DNA: TGTGCCAGCAGCCAAGACAGGTCGGGACTCACTCGCGAGCAGTACTTC.

The chain couples TRBV27 to TRBJ2-3; no definite D call. The ends were cut back, 11 bases at V and 5 bases at J, with 11 bases in the middle. Germline values: CDR1 MNHEY, CDR2 SMNVEV (reference sequence). The CDR3 runs 11 residues. As DNA, the CDR3 is TGTGCCGTTTCCAACGGAGATACGCAGTATTTT. Translated, it gives CAVSNGDTQYF.

V gene TRBV7-3 combines with J gene TRBJ2-7, with D perhaps TRBD1 (6 bases). Deletions cut 1 base from V and 6 bases from J, with 10 bases between. The germline gives CDR1 SGHTA, CDR2 FQGTGA. CDR3 length: 13 residues. DNA for the CDR3: TGTGCCAGCAGCTTAATACAGGGTACCGAGCAGTACTTC. This codes for CASSLIQGTEQYF.

CDR3 loop: CASLGTGTEAFF. CDR3 nucleotide sequence: TGCGCCAGCCTCGGGACAGGGACTGAAGCTTTCTTT. V usage is TRBV4-1 and J usage is TRBJ1-1; 9 bases are shared with TRBD1. The CDR3 length is 12 residues. Trimming removed 8 bases from V and 5 bases from J; junction bases left unmatched: 3. CDR1 is MGHRA and CDR2 is YSYEKL in the germline V gene.

The chain uses TRBV21-1 and TRBJ2-3; the D call of TRBD2 is as the table states it, not checked on the DNA. TRBV21-1 is annotated as a pseudogene. The CDR3 runs 19 residues. The CDR3 sequence: CASSNKGSGTTRSTDTQYF. The CDR3 nucleotides read TGTGCCAGCAGCAATAAGGGTAGCGGGACCACCAGAAGCACAGATACGCAGTATTTT.

The rearrangement joins TRBV7-6 to TRBJ2-7; the match to TRBD1 covers 11 bases. After removal of 5 bases from V and 4 bases from J, the junction contained 7 bases not matched to a gene. The CDR3 spans 15 residues. Germline CDR1 and CDR2: SGHVS and FNYEAQ. This CDR3 is CASSASGTGGYEQYF. Here the CDR3 DNA reads TGTGCCAGCAGCGCGTCTGGGACAGGGGGTTACGAGCAGTACTTC. Full variable domain (rest looked up from reference TRBV7-6 and TRBJ2-7): GAGVSQSPRYKVTKRGQDVALRCDPISGHVSLYWYRQALGQGPEFLTYFNYEAQQDKSGLPNDRFSAERPEGSISTLTIQRTEQRDSAMYRCASSASGTGGYEQYFGPGTRLTVT.